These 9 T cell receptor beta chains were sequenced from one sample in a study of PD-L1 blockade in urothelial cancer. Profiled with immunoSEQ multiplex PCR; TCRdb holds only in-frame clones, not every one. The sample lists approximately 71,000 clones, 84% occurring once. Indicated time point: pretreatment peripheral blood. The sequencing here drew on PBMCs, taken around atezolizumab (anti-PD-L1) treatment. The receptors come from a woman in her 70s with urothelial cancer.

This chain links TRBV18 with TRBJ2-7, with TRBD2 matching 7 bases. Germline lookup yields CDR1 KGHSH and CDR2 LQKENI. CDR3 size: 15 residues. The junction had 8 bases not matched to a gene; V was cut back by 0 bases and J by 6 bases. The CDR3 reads CASSPPSRPGGEQYF. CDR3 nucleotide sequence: TGTGCCAGCTCACCACCATCAAGGCCGGGAGGCGAGCAGTACTTC.

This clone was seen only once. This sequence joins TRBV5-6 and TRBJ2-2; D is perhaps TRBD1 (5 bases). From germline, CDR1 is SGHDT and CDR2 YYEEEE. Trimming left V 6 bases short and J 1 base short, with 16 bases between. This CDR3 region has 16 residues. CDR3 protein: CASTLGLQGNTGELFF. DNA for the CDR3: TGTGCCAGCACTTTAGGGCTCCAGGGGAACACCGGGGAGCTGTTTTTT.

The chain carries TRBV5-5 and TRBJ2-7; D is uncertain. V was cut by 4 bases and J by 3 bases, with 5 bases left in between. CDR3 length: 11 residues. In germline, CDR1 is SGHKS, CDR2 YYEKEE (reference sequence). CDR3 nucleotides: TGTGCCAGCAGCCCTAGCTACGAGCAGTACTTC. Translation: CASSPSYEQYF.

For the CDR3, the DNA is TGTGCCAGCAGCTTAGCCGGGGGAGTACAAGAGACCCAGTACTTC. Translated: CASSLAGGVQETQYF. This chain links TRBV7-2 with TRBJ2-5; D is possibly TRBD2 (6 bases). CDR1 and CDR2 (germline): SGHTA, FQGNSA. Trimming pared 0 bases from V and 2 bases from J, leaving 10 bases between. CDR3 length equals 15 residues.

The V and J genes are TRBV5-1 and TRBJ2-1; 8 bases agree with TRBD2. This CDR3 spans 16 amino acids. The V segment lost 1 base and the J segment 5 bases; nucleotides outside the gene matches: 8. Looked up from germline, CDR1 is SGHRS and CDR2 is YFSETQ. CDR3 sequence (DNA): TGCGCCAGCAGCTTGTGGAGTAGCGGGGACCACAATGAGCAGTTCTTC. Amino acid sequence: CASSLWSSGDHNEQFF.

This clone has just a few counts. In DNA, the CDR3 is TGTGCCAGCAGCTTGGGGGGACTAGCGGGGGTCCAAGAGACCCAGTACTTC. Protein product: CASSLGGLAGVQETQYF. This chain connects TRBV7-8 to TRBJ2-5; TRBD2 matches 14 bases. V lost 3 bases to trimming and J lost 1 base; unmatched junction nucleotides: 4. The CDR3 consists of 17 residues. The germline CDR1 and CDR2 sequences are SGHVS and FQNEAQ.

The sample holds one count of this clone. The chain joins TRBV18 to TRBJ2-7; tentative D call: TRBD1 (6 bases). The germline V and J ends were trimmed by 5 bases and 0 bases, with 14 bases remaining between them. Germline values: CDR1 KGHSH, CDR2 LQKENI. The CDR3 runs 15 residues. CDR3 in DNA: TGTGCCAGCTCAGCGACAGGCCTAAGCTCCTACGAGCAGTACTTC. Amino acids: CASSATGLSSYEQYF.

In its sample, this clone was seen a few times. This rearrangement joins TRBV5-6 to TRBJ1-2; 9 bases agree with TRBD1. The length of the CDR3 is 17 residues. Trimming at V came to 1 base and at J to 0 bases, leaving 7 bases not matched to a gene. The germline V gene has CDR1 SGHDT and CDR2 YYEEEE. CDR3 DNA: TGTGCCAGCAGCTTGACAGGGGGCGCGTTAGCTAACTATGGCTACACCTTC. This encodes CASSLTGGALANYGYTF.

The CDR3 region is CASSLGRWGAGLNTDTQYF. The DNA of the CDR3 is TGCGCCAGCAGCTTGGGGCGGTGGGGAGCGGGGCTCAACACAGATACGCAGTATTTT. V is TRBV5-1 and J is TRBJ2-3, with 7 bases matching TRBD2. The germline V gene has CDR1 SGHRS and CDR2 YFSETQ. Losses at the gene ends were 0 bases for V and 2 bases for J; bases not matched to a gene: 15. This CDR3 spans 19 amino acids. Full variable domain (remainder filled in from reference TRBV5-1 and TRBJ2-3): KAGVTQTPRYLIKTRGQQVTLSCSPISGHRSVSWYQQTPGQGLQFLFEYFSETQRNKGNFPGRFSGRQFSNSRSEMNVSTLELGDSALYLCASSLGRWGAGLNTDTQYFGPGTRLTVL.